This T cell receptor beta chain was found in a study of OX40 agonist ivuxolimab in advanced cancers. TCRdb's copy holds only in-frame clones and misses some; the assay was immunoSEQ multiplex PCR. The sample carries 45,000 to 55,000 clones, roughly nine tenths recorded once. In regard to this clone: Other DNA sequences of this sample code for an identical CDR3.

Trimming left V 5 bases short and J 3 bases short, with 19 bases between. The CDR3 has 16 amino acids. Germline CDR1 reads SGHTA; CDR2 reads FQGTGA. The gene calls are TRBV7-3 and TRBJ1-1; maybe TRBD1 (6 bases). Source: CD4+ or CD8+ T cells sorted from blood, taken in a trial of the OX40 agonist ivuxolimab. The clonotype originates from an adult with an advanced solid tumor such as melanoma, head and neck, liver or kidney cancer. The CDR3 spells CASSPRTGTVDTEAFF. CDR3 DNA: TGTGCCAGCAGCCCAAGAACAGGGACGGTAGACACTGAAGCTTTCTTT.